This passage covers 31 T cell receptor beta chains from one sample sequenced in a study of shared clonotypes between healthy human individuals. This table comes from immunoSEQ multiplex PCR, and its TCRdb copy is limited to in-frame clones, with some not included. The table lists hundreds of thousands of clones, about nine tenths of them singletons. Sample: memory CD8+ T cells sorted from blood. Subset meaning: CD45RO+ cells pooled with CCR7-negative TemRA cells. The receptors originated from a man younger than 35 in good health.

This clone has ten or more counts. The CDR3 coding sequence is TGTGCCAGCAGTTTTAATGGAGGCTTCTCTGGGGCCAACGTCCTGACTTTC. Translation: CASSFNGGFSGANVLTF. The gene calls are TRBV27 and TRBJ2-6, with D maybe TRBD2 (5 bases). V was cut by 3 bases and J by 0 bases, with 12 bases left in between. The germline V gene encodes CDR1 MNHEY and CDR2 SMNVEV (reference sequence). The CDR3 runs to 17 residues.

J is TRBJ1-1 and V is TRBV2, with D possibly being TRBD1 (6 bases). The germline V gene has CDR1 SNHLY and CDR2 FYNNEI. V lost 3 bases, J lost 4 bases, and 15 bases lay in between. The CDR3 loop spans 15 amino acids. The CDR3 nucleotides read TGTGCCAGCAGTGACATAGGGGGTGGAGGCACTGAAGCTTTCTTT. It codes for CASSDIGGGGTEAFF.

The gene calls are TRBV11-2 and TRBJ2-7; the match to TRBD1 covers 8 bases. The CDR3 is 15 residues long. The V gene's germline CDR1 is SGHAT and CDR2 FQNNGV. V lost 0 bases to trimming and J lost 5 bases; unmatched junction nucleotides: 6. CDR3 sequence reads: CASSLEWTGSDEQYF. The CDR3 nucleotides are TGTGCCAGCAGCTTAGAATGGACAGGGTCCGACGAGCAGTACTTC.

The chain combines TRBV7-9 with TRBJ1-2; weak D call: TRBD1 (6 bases). This CDR3 has 13 residues. With 7 bases removed from V and 5 bases from J, the gap between germline ends came to 14 bases. Germline assignment: CDR1 SEHNR and CDR2 FQNEAQ (reference sequence). CDR3 DNA: TGTGCCAGCATCCGGGACACCTCATATGGCTACACCTTC. Translation gives CASIRDTSYGYTF.

The rearrangement links TRBV4-1 to TRBJ2-7; 10 nucleotides agree with TRBD1. CDR3 length: 15 residues. The ends lost 2 bases at V and 6 bases at J; junction bases unmatched: 7. CDR1 and CDR2 (germline): MGHRA, YSYEKL. This CDR3 is CASSQRQGAPGEQYF. In nucleotides, the CDR3 is TGCGCCAGCAGCCAAAGACAGGGGGCACCGGGCGAGCAGTACTTC.

This rearrangement joins TRBV14 to TRBJ1-6; D remains unclear. CDR3 size: 13 residues. Germline V gene lookup returns CDR1 SGHDN and CDR2 FVKESK. The V end lost 1 base, the J end lost 9 bases, and 7 bases lay between the germline ends. This CDR3 is CASSQAVGSPLHF. CDR3 coding DNA: TGTGCCAGCAGCCAAGCCGTCGGTTCACCCCTCCACTTT.

The J gene is TRBJ2-5, the V gene TRBV10-3, with 8 bases matching TRBD1. The trim removed 6 bases at V and 1 base at J, leaving 10 bases unmatched. In germline, CDR1 is ENHRY, CDR2 SYGVKD. The CDR3 runs 16 residues. The CDR3 region is CAISSGTGGVQETQYF. The CDR3 DNA follows: TGTGCCATCAGCTCCGGGACAGGCGGGGTCCAAGAGACCCAGTACTTC.

The chain combines TRBV9 with TRBJ2-1, with TRBD1 as a possible D gene (5 bases). The CDR3 has 12 residues. The V end lost 2 bases, the J end lost 8 bases, and 8 bases lay between the germline ends. Germline V CDR1 and CDR2: SGDLS, YYNGEE. The CDR3 is CASSVEGDEQFF. As DNA, the CDR3 is TGTGCCAGCAGCGTGGAAGGGGATGAGCAGTTCTTC. The full variable domain, with the rest looked up from reference TRBV9 and TRBJ2-1, is DSGVTQTPKHLITATGQRVTLRCSPRSGDLSVYWYQQSLDQGLQFLIQYYNGEERAKGNILERFSAQQFPDLHSELNLSSLELGDSALYFCASSVEGDEQFFGPGTRLTVL.

The chain joins TRBV19 to TRBJ2-1, with a weak D call TRBD2 (6 bases). The ends were cut back, 6 bases at V and 4 bases at J, with 16 bases in the middle. Germline CDR1 reads LNHDA; CDR2 reads SQIVND (reference sequence). The CDR3 contains 15 residues. The CDR3 sequence: CASRTGTSKYNEQFF. DNA of the CDR3: TGTGCCAGTAGAACCGGGACTTCGAAATACAATGAGCAGTTCTTC.

This clone was picked up one time. This rearrangement joins TRBV29-1 to TRBJ2-1; 11 positions agree with TRBD2. The CDR3 contains 17 residues. Losses at the gene ends were 3 bases for V and 1 base for J; bases not matched to a gene: 8. Germline-derived CDR1 and CDR2 are SQVTM and ANQGSEA. The CDR3 nucleotides are TGCAGCGTTGAGGGTCTAGCGGGGGGCGGGTCCTACAATGAGCAGTTCTTC. It yields the protein CSVEGLAGGGSYNEQFF.

The chain uses TRBV7-9 and TRBJ2-5; D uncertain. The CDR3 is 12 residues long. The germline CDR1 and CDR2 sequences are SEHNR and FQNEAQ (reference sequence). V shed 5 bases and J shed 5 bases, with 9 bases lying between them. CDR3 residues: CASSRVMETQYF. In nucleotides, the CDR3 is TGTGCCAGCAGCCGGGTGATGGAGACCCAGTACTTC.

This clone came up once. The V and J genes are TRBV12-5 and TRBJ1-1, with 8 bases matching TRBD1. The J segment lost 0 bases and the V segment lost 4 bases, leaving 4 bases of the junction unmatched. The germline V gene encodes CDR1 LGHNT and CDR2 FRNRAP. CDR3 length: 15 amino acids. CDR3 protein: CASGWGQEMNTEAFF. The CDR3 bases are TGTGCTAGTGGTTGGGGACAGGAGATGAACACTGAAGCTTTCTTT. Looking up the rest from reference TRBV12-5 and TRBJ1-1 gives the full variable domain: DARVTQTPRHKVTEMGQEVTMRCQPILGHNTVFWYRQTMMQGLELLAYFRNRAPLDDSGMPKDRFSAEMPDATLATLKIQPSEPRDSAVYFCASGWGQEMNTEAFFGQGTRLTVV.

The chain combines TRBV7-2 with TRBJ2-7; the match to TRBD2 covers 9 bases. Per the germline V gene, CDR1 is SGHTA and CDR2 is FQGNSA. The length of the CDR3 is 17 residues. Trimming took 1 base from V and 2 from J; bases not matched to a gene: 9. In DNA form, the CDR3 reads TGTGCCAGCAGCTTAGAGGTTCTAGCGGGATTCCCCTACGAGCAGTACTTC. It translates to CASSLEVLAGFPYEQYF.

V usage is TRBV6-5 and J usage is TRBJ2-3; TRBD1 might be the D (5 bases). This CDR3 has 14 amino acids. With 6 bases removed from V and 6 bases from J, the gap between germline ends came to 16 bases. Germline-derived CDR1 and CDR2 are MNHEY and SVGAGI. Written as DNA, the CDR3 is TGTGCCAGCAGCTACAGGTTTCCCATCGATACGCAGTATTTT. Residues: CASSYRFPIDTQYF.

This chain connects TRBV21-1 to TRBJ1-1. TRBV21-1 is flagged as a pseudogene. CDR3 size: 18 residues. The CDR3 bases are TGTGCCAGCAGCCCCTCCTATGGGCAGTCTACTAAGAACACTGAAGCTTTCTTT. The encoded protein is CASSPSYGQSTKNTEAFF.

This clone was observed a few times. The chain couples TRBV5-6 to TRBJ1-5, with D perhaps matching TRBD1 (6 bases). Per germline, CDR1 SGHDT and CDR2 YYEEEE. V dropped 3 bases and J dropped 7 bases, with 8 bases sitting between them. This CDR3 spans 12 amino acids. The CDR3 sequence: CASSSGAQPQHF. The CDR3 nucleotides read TGTGCCAGCAGCTCAGGGGCCCAGCCCCAGCATTTT.

The chain combines TRBV6-4 with TRBJ1-6; D unclear. Germline V lookup: CDR1 MRHNA, CDR2 SNTAGT. This CDR3 contains 16 residues. The V end lost 3 bases, the J end lost 3 bases, and 12 bases lay between the germline ends. In DNA form, the CDR3 reads TGTGCCAGCAGTGAGAGAGGGCTAGGCTATAATTCACCCCTCCACTTT. Its translation: CASSERGLGYNSPLHF.

This chain connects TRBV6-5 to TRBJ1-5, with D tentatively TRBD1 (5 bases). V lost 6 bases and J lost 2, with 11 bases in between. CDR3 length: 14 residues. The germline gives CDR1 MNHEY, CDR2 SVGAGI. The CDR3 coding sequence is TGTGCCAGCAGAGGGTTGACAGGCAATCAGCCCCAGCATTTT. It translates to CASRGLTGNQPQHF.

CDR3 sequence reads: CASSSRMGQELNYEQYF. For the CDR3, the DNA is TGTGCCAGCAGCTCACGGATGGGACAGGAACTAAACTACGAGCAGTACTTC. The genes are TRBV5-4 and TRBJ2-7; 8 bases line up with TRBD1. This CDR3 has 17 residues. The germline gives CDR1 SGHNT, CDR2 YYREEE (reference sequence). With 3 bases clipped from V and 3 bases from J, the junction kept 14 bases outside the gene matches. Full variable domain (outside the CDR3, taken from reference TRBV5-4 and TRBJ2-7): ETGVTQSPTHLIKTRGQQVTLRCSSQSGHNTVSWYQQALGQGPQFIFQYYREEENGRGNFPPRFSGLQFPNYSSELNVNALELDDSALYLCASSSRMGQELNYEQYFGPGTRLTVT.

The chain employs TRBV7-9 and TRBJ1-1; no clear D. V was clipped by 3 bases and J by 2 bases, with 7 bases between them. The CDR3 extends over 13 amino acids. Germline lookup yields CDR1 SEHNR and CDR2 FQNEAQ (reference sequence). CDR3 nucleotides: TGTGCCAGCAGCTTTGAGCTTAACACTGAAGCTTTCTTT. It yields the protein CASSFELNTEAFF.

This chain connects TRBV6-1 to TRBJ1-1, with TRBD1 identical over 8 bases. The CDR3 consists of 15 residues. Losses at the gene ends were 5 bases for V and 3 bases for J; bases not matched to a gene: 8. CDR1 is MNHNS, CDR2 SASEGT, per germline. In nucleotides, the CDR3 is TGTGCCAGCAGTTGGGACAGGATGGGAGACACTGAAGCTTTCTTT. This gives the protein CASSWDRMGDTEAFF.

The CDR3 DNA is TGCATGGGGGGCACAGGGGACTATGGCTACACCTTC. Its translation is CMGGTGDYGYTF. J is TRBJ1-2 and V is TRBV29-1, with 7 bases that match TRBD1. Per the germline V gene, CDR1 is SQVTM and CDR2 is ANQGSEA. The CDR3 length is 12 residues.

The V and J genes are TRBV5-1 and TRBJ2-1; the D is unclear. The V end was cut by 0 bases, the J end by 5 bases, with 9 bases between. Germline loops: CDR1 SGHRS, CDR2 YFSETQ. The CDR3 length is 14 residues. The CDR3 is CASSLAIGHNEQFF. CDR3 nucleotide sequence: TGCGCCAGCAGCTTGGCCATAGGCCACAATGAGCAGTTCTTC.

This clone was seen repeatedly, ten times or more. The CDR3 region has the DNA TGTGCCAGCAGTGAAGGGACGGCCATTGGCTACACCTTC. It translates to CASSEGTAIGYTF. The rearrangement links TRBV6-1 to TRBJ1-2; D unresolved. Per germline, CDR1 MNHNS and CDR2 SASEGT. V lost 1 base to trimming and J lost 7 bases, with 10 bases between them. There are 13 residues in the CDR3.

The rearrangement joins TRBV7-6 to TRBJ1-6, with D uncertain. Germline CDR1 and CDR2: SGHVS and FNYEAQ. Deletions cut 4 bases from V and 6 bases from J, with 10 bases between. The CDR3 is made up of 14 amino acids. The CDR3 loop reads CASSWIWGNSPLHF. CDR3 nucleotide sequence: TGTGCCAGCAGCTGGATATGGGGTAATTCACCCCTCCACTTT.

This clone was detected ten times or more. The rearrangement joins TRBV4-3 to TRBJ1-6; D is uncertain. With 0 bases removed from V and 6 bases from J, the gap between germline ends came to 6 bases. Looked up from germline, CDR1 is LGHNA and CDR2 is YSLEER. The CDR3 is made up of 14 amino acids. The CDR3: CASSQDSRNSPLHF. CDR3 DNA: TGCGCCAGCAGCCAAGACAGCCGTAATTCACCCCTCCACTTT.

The chain is built from TRBV27 and TRBJ1-1; 7 bases are shared with TRBD1. CDR3 length: 15 residues. After removal of 0 bases from V and 5 bases from J, the junction contained 6 bases not matched to a gene. Per the germline V gene, CDR1 is MNHEY and CDR2 is SMNVEV (reference sequence). CDR3: CASSLSPGGRTEAFF. The CDR3 bases are TGTGCCAGCAGTTTATCGCCAGGGGGTAGGACTGAAGCTTTCTTT.

As to this clone: One end of the junction fails to match germline, which may point to a read error. The rearrangement joins TRBV4-2 to TRBJ1-2; 8 positions agree with TRBD1. The CDR3 runs 16 residues. Germline V gene lookup returns CDR1 LGHNA and CDR2 YNFKEQ. The CDR3 DNA follows: TGTGCCAGCACCCAAGATCCGGGACAGGACAACTATGGCTACACCTTC. Translating gives CASTQDPGQDNYGYTF.

This clone appeared a single time. J is TRBJ1-1 and V is TRBV7-9; D unresolved. The V end lost 3 bases, the J end lost 1 base, and 6 bases lay between the germline ends. The CDR3 is 13 residues long. The germline gives CDR1 SEHNR, CDR2 FQNEAQ (reference sequence). The CDR3 protein is CASSFGPNTEAFF. The CDR3 DNA is TGTGCCAGCAGCTTTGGCCCGAACACTGAAGCTTTCTTT.

This chain uses TRBV27 with TRBJ1-2; D may be TRBD1 (6 bases). The V gene's germline CDR1 is MNHEY and CDR2 SMNVEV (reference sequence). V was shortened by 4 bases and J by 4 bases, with 13 bases between the two germline ends. The CDR3 has 14 amino acids. This CDR3 reads CASSSHRQAYGYTF. CDR3 nucleotide sequence: TGTGCCAGCAGTTCCCATCGACAGGCCTATGGCTACACCTTC.

The V call is TRBV7-2, the J call TRBJ2-1; 15 bases are a match to TRBD2. CDR3 length equals 16 residues. V lost 4 bases to trimming and J lost 5 bases; unmatched junction nucleotides: 3. Germline loops: CDR1 SGHTA, CDR2 FQGNSA. The CDR3 region has the DNA TGTGCCAGCAGCTCCCGGACTAGCGGGAGGGACAATGAGCAGTTCTTC. As protein: CASSSRTSGRDNEQFF. The full variable domain, its missing parts supplied by reference TRBV7-2 and TRBJ2-1, is GAGVSQSPSNKVTEKGKDVELRCDPISGHTALYWYRQSLGQGLEFLIYFQGNSAPDKSGLPSDRFSAERTGGSVSTLTIQRTQQEDSAVYLCASSSRTSGRDNEQFFGPGTRLTVL.